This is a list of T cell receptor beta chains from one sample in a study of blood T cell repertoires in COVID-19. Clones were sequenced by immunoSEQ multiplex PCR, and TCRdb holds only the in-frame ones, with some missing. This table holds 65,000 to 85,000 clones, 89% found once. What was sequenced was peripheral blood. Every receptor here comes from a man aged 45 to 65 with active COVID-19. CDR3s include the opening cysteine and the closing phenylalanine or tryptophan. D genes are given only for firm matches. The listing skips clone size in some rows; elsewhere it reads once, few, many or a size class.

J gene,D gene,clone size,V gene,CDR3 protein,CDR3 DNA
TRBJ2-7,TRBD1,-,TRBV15,CATSRSTTGGGEQYF,TGTGCCACCAGCAGGTCCACGACAGGGGGCGGCGAGCAGTACTTC
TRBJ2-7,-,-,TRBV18,CASSPTGPSYEQYF,TGTGCCAGCTCACCAACAGGGCCCTCCTACGAGCAGTACTTC
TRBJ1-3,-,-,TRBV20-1,CSANHLGPIYF,TGCAGTGCCAACCACCTGGGGCCCATATATTTT
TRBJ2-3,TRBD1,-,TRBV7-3,CASKQSQGAPDTQYF,TGTGCCAGCAAACAATCACAGGGGGCGCCAGATACGCAGTATTTT
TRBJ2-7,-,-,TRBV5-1,CASSFQGYEQYF,TGCGCCAGCAGCTTCCAGGGTTATGAGCAGTACTTC
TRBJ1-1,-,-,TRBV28,CASNLGITEAFF,TGTGCCAGCAACCTCGGTATCACTGAAGCTTTCTTT
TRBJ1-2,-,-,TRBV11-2,CASSLDRLASGYTF,TGTGCCAGCAGCTTAGACAGGCTAGCGTCTGGCTACACCTTC
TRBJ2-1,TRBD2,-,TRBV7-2,CASSPTSGVISYNEQFF,TGTGCCAGCAGCCCGACTAGCGGGGTTATATCCTACAATGAGCAGTTCTTC
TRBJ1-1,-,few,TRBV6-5,CASSHKLGQNTEAFF,TGTGCCAGCAGTCACAAGCTTGGACAGAACACTGAAGCTTTCTTT
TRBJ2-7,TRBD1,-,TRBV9,CASSVAGTALSYEQYF,TGTGCCAGCAGCGTAGCGGGGACAGCCCTCTCCTACGAGCAGTACTTC
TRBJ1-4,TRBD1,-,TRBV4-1,CASSQGRTGGNEKLFF,TGCGCCAGCAGCCAAGGCAGGACAGGGGGCAATGAAAAACTGTTTTTT
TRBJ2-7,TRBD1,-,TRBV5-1,CASSPEFRTGSYEQYF,TGCGCCAGCAGCCCCGAGTTTCGGACAGGGTCCTACGAGCAGTACTTC
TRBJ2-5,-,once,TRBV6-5,CASSRGGETQYF,TGTGCCAGCAGCAGGGGTGGGGAGACCCAGTACTTC
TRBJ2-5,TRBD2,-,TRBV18,CASSPLKRGGRETQYF,TGTGCCAGCTCACCCCTAAAGCGGGGGGGCCGGGAGACCCAGTACTTC
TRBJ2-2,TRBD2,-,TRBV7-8,CASSLRRRGGNTGELFF,TGTGCCAGCAGCTTACGACGGCGGGGGGGGAACACCGGGGAGCTGTTTTTT
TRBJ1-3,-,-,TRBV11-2,CASSASLGTTRGNTIYF,TGTGCCAGCAGCGCAAGCCTCGGGACAACCCGAGGAAACACCATATATTTT
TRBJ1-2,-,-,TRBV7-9,CASSLVRGRGIPRPYGYTF,TGTGCCAGCAGCTTAGTAAGGGGCAGGGGAATCCCCCGCCCCTATGGCTACACCTTC
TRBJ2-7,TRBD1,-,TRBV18,CASSPTGTGSYEQYF,TGTGCCAGCTCACCGACAGGGACCGGCTCCTACGAGCAGTACTTC
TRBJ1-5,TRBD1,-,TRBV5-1,CASSPGTDYQPQHF,TGCGCCAGCAGCCCTGGGACAGACTATCAGCCCCAGCATTTT
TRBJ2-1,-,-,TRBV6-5,CASSSLSYNEQFF,TGTGCCAGCAGCTCCCTATCCTACAATGAGCAGTTCTTC
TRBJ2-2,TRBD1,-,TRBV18,CASSPDRGRIGELFF,TGTGCCAGCTCACCGGACAGGGGGCGTATCGGGGAGCTGTTTTTT
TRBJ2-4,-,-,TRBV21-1,CASSAKLAGDRRNF,TGTGCCAGCAGCGCAAAACTAGCGGGGGACCGCCGGAACTTC
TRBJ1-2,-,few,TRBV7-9,CASSLGQPYGYTF,TGTGCCAGCAGCTTAGGACAGCCCTATGGCTACACCTTC
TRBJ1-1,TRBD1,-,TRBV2,CASSERTGYMNTEAFF,TGTGCCAGCAGTGAACGGACAGGCTACATGAACACTGAAGCTTTCTTT
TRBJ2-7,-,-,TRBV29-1,CSVDHGGNF,TGCAGCGTTGATCATGGCGGTAACTTC
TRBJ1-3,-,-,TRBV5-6,CASSPGEGTGNTIYF,TGTGCCAGCAGCCCGGGAGAAGGGACTGGAAACACCATATATTTT
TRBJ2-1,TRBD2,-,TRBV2,CASTARLASSYNEQFF,TGTGCCAGCACCGCCCGACTAGCCTCCTCCTACAATGAGCAGTTCTTC
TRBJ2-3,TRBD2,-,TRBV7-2,CASSLSGASDTQYF,TGTGCCAGCAGCTTGAGCGGGGCGTCAGATACGCAGTATTTT
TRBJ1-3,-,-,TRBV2,CASSWDGGPGNTIYF,TGTGCCAGCAGTTGGGACGGGGGACCTGGAAACACCATATATTTT
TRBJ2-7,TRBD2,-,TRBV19,CASSIGLAMSYEQYF,TGTGCCAGTAGTATAGGACTAGCTATGAGCTACGAGCAGTACTTC
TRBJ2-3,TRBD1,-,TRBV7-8,CASSTRRGETGGRTDTQYF,TGTGCCAGCAGCACCCGACGCGGAGAGACAGGGGGCCGCACAGATACGCAGTATTTT
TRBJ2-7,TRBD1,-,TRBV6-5,CASSPWTGPNEQYF,TGTGCCAGCAGCCCCTGGACAGGTCCCAACGAGCAGTACTTC
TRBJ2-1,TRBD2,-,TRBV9,CASSVDGGGIYEQFF,TGTGCCAGCAGCGTAGATGGCGGGGGAATATATGAGCAGTTCTTC
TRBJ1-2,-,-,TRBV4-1,CASSQVGQYYGYTF,TGCGCCAGCAGCCAAGTCGGACAGTACTATGGCTACACCTTC
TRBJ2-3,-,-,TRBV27,CASRPRGRDTQYF,TGTGCCAGCAGGCCCCGGGGGAGAGATACGCAGTATTTT
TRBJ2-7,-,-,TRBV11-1,CASSHQGHEQYF,TGTGCCAGCAGCCACCAGGGCCACGAGCAGTACTTC
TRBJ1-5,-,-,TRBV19,CASSIDHVNQPQHF,TGTGCCAGTAGTATAGATCATGTGAATCAGCCCCAGCATTTT
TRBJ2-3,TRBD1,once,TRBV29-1,CSVVWTGGTDTQYF,TGCAGCGTTGTGTGGACAGGGGGCACAGATACGCAGTATTTT
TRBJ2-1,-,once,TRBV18,CASSPGLPSDYNEQFF,TGTGCCAGCTCACCCGGACTACCCTCCGACTACAATGAGCAGTTCTTC
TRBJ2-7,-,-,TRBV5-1,CASSPEGGLALYEQYF,TGCGCCAGCAGCCCCGAGGGGGGGCTAGCCCTCTACGAGCAGTACTTC
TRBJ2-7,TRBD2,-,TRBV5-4,CASSSTSGASYEQYF,TGTGCCAGCAGCTCGACTAGCGGGGCCTCCTACGAGCAGTACTTC
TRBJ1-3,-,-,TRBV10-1,CASSGALGNTIYF,TGCGCCAGCAGTGGGGCCCTTGGAAACACCATATATTTT
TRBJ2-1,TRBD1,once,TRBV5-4,CASSSETGQDEQFF,TGTGCCAGCAGCTCCGAGACAGGGCAGGATGAGCAGTTCTTC
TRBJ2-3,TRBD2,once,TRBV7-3,CASSPGLAGGTSTDTQYF,TGTGCCAGCAGCCCGGGACTAGCGGGGGGGACTAGCACAGATACGCAGTATTTT
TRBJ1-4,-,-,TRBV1,CTSSQARQGNEKLFF,TGCACCAGCAGCCAAGCCCGACAGGGGAACGAAAAACTGTTTTTT
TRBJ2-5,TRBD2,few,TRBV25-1,CASSPIAGWAETQYF,TGTGCCAGCAGCCCAATAGCGGGGTGGGCGGAGACCCAGTACTTC
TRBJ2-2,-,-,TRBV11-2,CASSLYYFRGKDTGELFF,TGTGCCAGCAGCTTATATTATTTCCGGGGTAAAGACACCGGGGAGCTGTTTTTT
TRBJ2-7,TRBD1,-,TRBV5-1,CASRGQGAFYEQYF,TGCGCCAGCAGGGGACAGGGGGCTTTCTACGAGCAGTACTTC
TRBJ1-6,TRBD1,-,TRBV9,CASSGTGTGVNSPLHF,TGTGCCAGCAGCGGCACGGGGACAGGTGTCAATTCACCCCTCCACTTT
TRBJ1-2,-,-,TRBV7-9,CASSQPRRVQAEHGYTF,TGTGCCAGCAGCCAACCGCGGAGGGTACAGGCGGAGCATGGCTACACCTTC
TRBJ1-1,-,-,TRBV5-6,CASSLAADTEAFF,TGTGCCAGCAGCTTGGCCGCGGACACTGAAGCTTTCTTT
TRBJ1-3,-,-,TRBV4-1,CASSPRSTGTGNTIYF,TGCGCCAGCAGCCCCCGCAGCACCGGGACTGGAAACACCATATATTTT
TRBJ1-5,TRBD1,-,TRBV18,CASSLGQGGTNQPQHF,TGTGCCAGCTCACTCGGACAGGGGGGTACCAATCAGCCCCAGCATTTT
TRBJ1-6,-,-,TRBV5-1,CASSGGGVENSPLHF,TGCGCCAGCAGCGGAGGCGGGGTGGAGAATTCACCCCTCCACTTT
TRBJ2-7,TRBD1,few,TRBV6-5,CASSLGQGYEQYF,TGTGCCAGCAGTTTGGGACAGGGCTACGAGCAGTACTTC
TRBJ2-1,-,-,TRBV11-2,CASSPEIAPVNNEQFF,TGTGCCAGCAGCCCTGAAATAGCCCCCGTAAACAATGAGCAGTTCTTC
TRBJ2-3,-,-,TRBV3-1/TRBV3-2,CASSQERVSRMFTDTQYF,TGTGCCAGCAGCCAAGAAAGAGTCTCCCGTATGTTCACAGATACGCAGTATTTT